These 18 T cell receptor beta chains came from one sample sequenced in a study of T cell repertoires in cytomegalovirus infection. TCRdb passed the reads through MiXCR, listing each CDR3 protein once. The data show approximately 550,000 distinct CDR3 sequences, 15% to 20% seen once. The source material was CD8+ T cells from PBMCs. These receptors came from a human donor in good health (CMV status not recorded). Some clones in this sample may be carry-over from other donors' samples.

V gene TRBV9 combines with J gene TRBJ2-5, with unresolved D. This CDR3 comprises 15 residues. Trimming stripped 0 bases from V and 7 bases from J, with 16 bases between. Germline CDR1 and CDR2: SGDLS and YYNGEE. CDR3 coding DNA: TGTGCCAGCAGCGTAGATATAGAAGAGGCCGGGACCCAGTACTTC. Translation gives CASSVDIEEAGTQYF.

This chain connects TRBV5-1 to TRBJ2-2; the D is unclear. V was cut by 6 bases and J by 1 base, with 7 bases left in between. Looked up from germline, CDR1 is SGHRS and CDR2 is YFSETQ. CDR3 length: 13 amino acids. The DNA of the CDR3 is TGCGCCAGCACCGAATTGAACACCGGGGAGCTGTTTTTT. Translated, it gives CASTELNTGELFF.

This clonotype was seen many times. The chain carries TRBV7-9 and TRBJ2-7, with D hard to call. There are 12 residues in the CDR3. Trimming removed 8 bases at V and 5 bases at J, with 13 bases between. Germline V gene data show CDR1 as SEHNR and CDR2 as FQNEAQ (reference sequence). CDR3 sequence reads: CASGRIPHEQYF. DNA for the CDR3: TGTGCCAGCGGACGGATCCCCCACGAGCAGTACTTC.

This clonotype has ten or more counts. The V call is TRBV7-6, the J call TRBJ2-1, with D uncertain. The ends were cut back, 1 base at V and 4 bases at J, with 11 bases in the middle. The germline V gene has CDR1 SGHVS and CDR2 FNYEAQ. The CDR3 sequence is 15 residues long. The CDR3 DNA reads TGTGCCAGCAGCTTAGTAAGCGAGCAGTACAATGAGCAGTTCTTC. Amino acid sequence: CASSLVSEQYNEQFF.

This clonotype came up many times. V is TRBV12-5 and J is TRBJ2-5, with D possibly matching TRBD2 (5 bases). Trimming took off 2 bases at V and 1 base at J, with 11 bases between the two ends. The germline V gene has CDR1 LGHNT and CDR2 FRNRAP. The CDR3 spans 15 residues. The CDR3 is CASGLRVEGQETQYF. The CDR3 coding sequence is TGTGCTAGTGGTTTGAGGGTTGAGGGCCAAGAGACCCAGTACTTC.

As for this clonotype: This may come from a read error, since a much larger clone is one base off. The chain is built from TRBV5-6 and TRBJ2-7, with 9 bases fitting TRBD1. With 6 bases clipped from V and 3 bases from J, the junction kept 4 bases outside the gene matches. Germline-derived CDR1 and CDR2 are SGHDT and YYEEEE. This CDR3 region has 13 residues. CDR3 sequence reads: CASTPGQGYEQYF. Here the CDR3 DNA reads TGTGCCAGCACCCCGGGACAGGGCTACGAGCAGTACTTC.

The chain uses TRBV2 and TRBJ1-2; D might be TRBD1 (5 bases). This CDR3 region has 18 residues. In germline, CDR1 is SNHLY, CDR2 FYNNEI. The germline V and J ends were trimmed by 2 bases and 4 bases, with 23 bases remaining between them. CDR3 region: CASSEWGGRNSFGYGYTF. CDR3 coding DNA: TGTGCCAGCAGTGAATGGGGGGGTAGGAATTCGTTCGGCTATGGCTACACCTTC.

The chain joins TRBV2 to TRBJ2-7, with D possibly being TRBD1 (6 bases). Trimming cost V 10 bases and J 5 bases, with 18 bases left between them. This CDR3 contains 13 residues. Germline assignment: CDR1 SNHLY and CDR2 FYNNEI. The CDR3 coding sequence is TGTGCCACCTTAAGTGGGACAAGAGACGAGCAGTACTTC. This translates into CATLSGTRDEQYF.

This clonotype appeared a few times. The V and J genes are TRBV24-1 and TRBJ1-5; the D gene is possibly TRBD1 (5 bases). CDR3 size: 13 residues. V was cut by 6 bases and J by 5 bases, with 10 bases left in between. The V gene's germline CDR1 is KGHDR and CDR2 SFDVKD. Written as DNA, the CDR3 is TGTGCCACCAGTTTGACAGTGGATCAGCCCCAGCATTTT. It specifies CATSLTVDQPQHF.

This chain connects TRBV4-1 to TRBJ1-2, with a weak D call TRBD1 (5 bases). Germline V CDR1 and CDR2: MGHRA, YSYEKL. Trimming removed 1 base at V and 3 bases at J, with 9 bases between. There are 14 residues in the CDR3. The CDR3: CASSQVRGDYGYTF. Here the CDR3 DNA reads TGCGCCAGCAGCCAAGTAAGGGGAGACTATGGCTACACCTTC.

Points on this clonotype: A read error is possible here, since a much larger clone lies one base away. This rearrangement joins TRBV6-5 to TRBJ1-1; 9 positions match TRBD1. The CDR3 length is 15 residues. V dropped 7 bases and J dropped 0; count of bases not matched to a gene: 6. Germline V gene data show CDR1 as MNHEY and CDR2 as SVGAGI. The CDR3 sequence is CASTRRQGVNTEAFF. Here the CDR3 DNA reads TGTGCCAGCACTCGTAGACAGGGGGTGAACACTGAAGCTTTCTTT.

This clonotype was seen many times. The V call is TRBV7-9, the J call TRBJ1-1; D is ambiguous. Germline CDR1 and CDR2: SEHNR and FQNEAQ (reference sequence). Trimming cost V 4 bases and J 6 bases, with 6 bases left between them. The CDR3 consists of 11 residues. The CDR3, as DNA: TGTGCCAGCAGCTCAACCCCTGAAGCTTTCTTT. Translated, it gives CASSSTPEAFF.

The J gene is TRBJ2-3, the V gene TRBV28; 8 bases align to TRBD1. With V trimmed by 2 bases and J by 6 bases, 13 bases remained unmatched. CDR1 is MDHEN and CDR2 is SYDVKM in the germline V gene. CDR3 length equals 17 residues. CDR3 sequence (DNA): TGTGCCAGCAGTTTAAAACGGAGGGCAGGGGGCCCGGATACGCAGTATTTT. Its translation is CASSLKRRAGGPDTQYF.

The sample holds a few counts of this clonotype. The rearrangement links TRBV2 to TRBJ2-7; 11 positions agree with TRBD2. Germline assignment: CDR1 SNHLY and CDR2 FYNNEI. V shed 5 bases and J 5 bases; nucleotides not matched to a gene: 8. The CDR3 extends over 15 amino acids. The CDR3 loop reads CASSQTSGVVNEQYF. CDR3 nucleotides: TGTGCCAGCAGTCAGACTAGCGGGGTCGTGAACGAGCAGTACTTC.

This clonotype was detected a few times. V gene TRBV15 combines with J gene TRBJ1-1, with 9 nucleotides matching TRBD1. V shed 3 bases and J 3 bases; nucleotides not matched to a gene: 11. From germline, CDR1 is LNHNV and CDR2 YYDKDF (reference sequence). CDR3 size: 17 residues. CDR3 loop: CATSRGQGLGRDTEAFF. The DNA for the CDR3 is TGTGCCACCAGCAGGGGACAGGGCTTGGGGAGAGACACTGAAGCTTTCTTT.

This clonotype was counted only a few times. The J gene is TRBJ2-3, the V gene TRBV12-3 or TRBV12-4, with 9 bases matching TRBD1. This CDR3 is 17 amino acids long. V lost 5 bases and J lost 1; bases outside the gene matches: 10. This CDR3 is CASSPPRRTGGTDTQYF. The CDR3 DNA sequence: TGTGCCAGCAGTCCCCCTCGGAGGACAGGGGGCACAGATACGCAGTATTTT.

The CDR3 protein is CASSPTRTGTGGELFF. CDR3 in DNA: TGTGCCAGCAGCCCCACGCGGACAGGCACCGGGGGGGAGCTGTTTTTT. The chain employs TRBV9 and TRBJ2-2, with 7 bases fitting TRBD1. The CDR3 loop spans 16 amino acids. J gave up 8 bases and V 4 bases, and 14 bases lay outside the gene matches. CDR1 is SGDLS, CDR2 YYNGEE, per germline.

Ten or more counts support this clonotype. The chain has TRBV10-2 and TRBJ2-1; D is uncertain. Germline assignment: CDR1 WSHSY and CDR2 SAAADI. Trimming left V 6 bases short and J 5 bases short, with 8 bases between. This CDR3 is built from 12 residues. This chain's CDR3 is CASSVGNNEQFF. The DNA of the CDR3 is TGCGCCAGCAGCGTTGGTAACAATGAGCAGTTCTTC.